The entry below gives a single T cell receptor beta chain sequence along with its context. TCRdb's table, derived via immunoSEQ multiplex PCR, lists solely in-frame clones and lacks some. Of over 100,000 clones detected, roughly 83% appear once; the ten largest clones hold roughly 4.3%. The sample belongs to a study of blood T cell repertoires in COVID-19. V was trimmed by 0 bases and J by 4 bases, leaving 9 bases between them. The germline CDR1 and CDR2 sequences are MNHEY and SVGAGI. The CDR3 consists of 15 residues. The genes are TRBV6-5 and TRBJ1-4, with D unclear. Input material: peripheral blood. The sequence came from a woman older than 75 with acute or convalescent COVID-19. CDR3 DNA: TGTGCCAGCAGTTACTCGGGGAGGAGTAATGAAAAACTGTTTTTT. Amino acid sequence: CASSYSGRSNEKLFF.